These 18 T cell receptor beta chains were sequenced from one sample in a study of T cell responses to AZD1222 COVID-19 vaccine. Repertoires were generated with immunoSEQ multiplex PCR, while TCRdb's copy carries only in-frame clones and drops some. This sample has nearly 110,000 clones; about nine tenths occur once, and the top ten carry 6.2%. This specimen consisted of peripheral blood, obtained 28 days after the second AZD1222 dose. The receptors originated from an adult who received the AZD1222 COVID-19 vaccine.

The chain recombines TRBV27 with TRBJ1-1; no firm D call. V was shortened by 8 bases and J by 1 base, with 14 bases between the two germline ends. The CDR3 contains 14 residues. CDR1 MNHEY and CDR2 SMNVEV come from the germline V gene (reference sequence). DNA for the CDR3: TGTGCCAGCTGTCAATTGGACGCGAACACTGAAGCTTTCTTT. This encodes CASCQLDANTEAFF.

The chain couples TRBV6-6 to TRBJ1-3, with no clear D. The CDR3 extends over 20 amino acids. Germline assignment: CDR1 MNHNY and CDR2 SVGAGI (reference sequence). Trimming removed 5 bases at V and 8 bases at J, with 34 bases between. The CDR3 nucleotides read TGTGCCAGCAGTCCGACGACAAGCTCCCGCCTGGGCTATTTGAGGTACACCATATATTTT. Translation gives CASSPTTSSRLGYLRYTIYF.

The CDR3 bases are TGTGCCAGCAGCCAAGGGTATGACGGGCAGTACGAGCAGTACTTC. It encodes CASSQGYDGQYEQYF. The rearrangement links TRBV4-2 to TRBJ2-7; D unresolved. The CDR3 contains 15 residues. In germline, CDR1 is LGHNA, CDR2 YNFKEQ. V gave up 1 base and J gave up 4 bases, with 14 bases separating them.

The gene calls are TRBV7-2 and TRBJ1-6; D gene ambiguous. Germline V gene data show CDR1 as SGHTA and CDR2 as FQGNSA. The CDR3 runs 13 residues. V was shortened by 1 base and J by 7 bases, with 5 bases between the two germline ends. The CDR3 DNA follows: TGTGCCAGCAGCTTAGATCTGAATTCACCCCTCCACTTT. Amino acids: CASSLDLNSPLHF. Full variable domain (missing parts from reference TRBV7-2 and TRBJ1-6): GAGVSQSPSNKVTEKGKDVELRCDPISGHTALYWYRQSLGQGLEFLIYFQGNSAPDKSGLPSDRFSAERTGGSVSTLTIQRTQQEDSAVYLCASSLDLNSPLHFGNGTRLTVT.

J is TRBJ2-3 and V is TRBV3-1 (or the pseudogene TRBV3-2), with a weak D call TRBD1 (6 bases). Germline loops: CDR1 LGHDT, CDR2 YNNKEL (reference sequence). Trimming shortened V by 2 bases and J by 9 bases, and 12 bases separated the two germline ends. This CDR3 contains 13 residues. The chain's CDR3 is CASSQKGQHTQYF. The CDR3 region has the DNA TGTGCCAGCAGCCAAAAGGGACAACACACGCAGTATTTT.

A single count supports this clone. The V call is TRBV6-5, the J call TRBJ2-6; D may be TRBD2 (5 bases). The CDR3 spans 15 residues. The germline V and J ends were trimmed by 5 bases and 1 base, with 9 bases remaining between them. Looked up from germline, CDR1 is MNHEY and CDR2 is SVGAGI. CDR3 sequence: CASSTAGSGANVLTF. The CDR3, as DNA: TGTGCCAGCAGTACCGCGGGTTCTGGGGCCAACGTCCTGACTTTC.

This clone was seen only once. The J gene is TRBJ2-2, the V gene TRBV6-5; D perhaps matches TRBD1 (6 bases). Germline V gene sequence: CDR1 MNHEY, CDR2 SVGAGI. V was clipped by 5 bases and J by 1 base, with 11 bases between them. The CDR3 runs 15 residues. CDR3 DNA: TGTGCCAGCAGTATATGGGGGCAGAACACCGGGGAGCTGTTTTTT. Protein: CASSIWGQNTGELFF.

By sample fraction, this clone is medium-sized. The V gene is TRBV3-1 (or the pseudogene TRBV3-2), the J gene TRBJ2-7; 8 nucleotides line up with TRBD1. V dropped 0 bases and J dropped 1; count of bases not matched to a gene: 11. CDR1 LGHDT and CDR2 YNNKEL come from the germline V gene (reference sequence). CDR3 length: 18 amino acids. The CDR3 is CASSQDHRDRGLSYEQYF. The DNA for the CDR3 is TGTGCCAGCAGCCAAGATCATCGAGACAGGGGACTTTCCTACGAGCAGTACTTC.

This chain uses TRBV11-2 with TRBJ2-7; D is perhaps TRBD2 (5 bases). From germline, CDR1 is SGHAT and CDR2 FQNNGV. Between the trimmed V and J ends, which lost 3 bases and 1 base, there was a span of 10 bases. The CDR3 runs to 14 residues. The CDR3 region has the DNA TGTGCCAGCAGCTTTAGGCGGGCGTCCTACGAGCAGTACTTC. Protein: CASSFRRASYEQYF. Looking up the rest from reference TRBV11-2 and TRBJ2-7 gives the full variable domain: EAGVAQSPRYKIIEKRQSVAFWCNPISGHATLYWYQQILGQGPKLLIQFQNNGVVDDSQLPKDRFSAERLKGVDSTLKIQPAKLEDSAVYLCASSFRRASYEQYFGPGTRLTVT.

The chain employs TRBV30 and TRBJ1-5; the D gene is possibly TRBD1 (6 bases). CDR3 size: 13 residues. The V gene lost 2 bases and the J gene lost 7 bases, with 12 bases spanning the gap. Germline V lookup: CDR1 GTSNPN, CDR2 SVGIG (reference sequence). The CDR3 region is CAWSNRDAQPQHF. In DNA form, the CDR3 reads TGTGCCTGGAGTAACAGGGATGCACAGCCCCAGCATTTT.

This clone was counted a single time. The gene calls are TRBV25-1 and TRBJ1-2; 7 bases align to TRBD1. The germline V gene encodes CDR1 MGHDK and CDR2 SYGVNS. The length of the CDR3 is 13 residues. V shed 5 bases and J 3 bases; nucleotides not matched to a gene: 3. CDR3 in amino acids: CASSLQGDYGYTF. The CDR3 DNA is TGTGCCAGCAGTCTTCAGGGGGACTATGGCTACACCTTC.

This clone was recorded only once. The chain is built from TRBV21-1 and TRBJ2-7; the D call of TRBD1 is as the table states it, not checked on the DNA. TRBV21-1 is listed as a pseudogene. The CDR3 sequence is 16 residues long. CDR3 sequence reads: CASSWSGTADSYEQYF. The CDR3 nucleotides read TGTGCCAGCAGCTGGTCCGGGACAGCGGATTCCTACGAGCAGTACTTC.

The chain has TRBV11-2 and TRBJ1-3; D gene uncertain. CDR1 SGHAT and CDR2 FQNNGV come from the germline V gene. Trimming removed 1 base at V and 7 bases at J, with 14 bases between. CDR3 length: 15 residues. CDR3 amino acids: CASSLVVGFRNTIYF. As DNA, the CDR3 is TGTGCCAGCAGCTTAGTAGTCGGGTTTAGGAACACCATATATTTT. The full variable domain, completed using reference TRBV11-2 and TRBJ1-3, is EAGVAQSPRYKIIEKRQSVAFWCNPISGHATLYWYQQILGQGPKLLIQFQNNGVVDDSQLPKDRFSAERLKGVDSTLKIQPAKLEDSAVYLCASSLVVGFRNTIYFGEGSWLTVV.

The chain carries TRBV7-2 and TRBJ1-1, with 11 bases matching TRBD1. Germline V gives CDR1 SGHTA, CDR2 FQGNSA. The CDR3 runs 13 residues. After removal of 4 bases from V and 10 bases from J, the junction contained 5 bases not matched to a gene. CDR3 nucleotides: TGTGCCAGCAGCTCCGGGACAGGGGGGCGAGCTTTCTTT. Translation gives CASSSGTGGRAFF.

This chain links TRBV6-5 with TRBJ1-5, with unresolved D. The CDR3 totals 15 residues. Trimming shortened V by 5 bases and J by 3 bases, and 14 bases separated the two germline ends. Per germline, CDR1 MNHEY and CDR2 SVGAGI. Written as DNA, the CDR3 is TGTGCCAGCAGTCTGGCCGACCAAAACAATCAGCCCCAGCATTTT. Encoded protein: CASSLADQNNQPQHF.

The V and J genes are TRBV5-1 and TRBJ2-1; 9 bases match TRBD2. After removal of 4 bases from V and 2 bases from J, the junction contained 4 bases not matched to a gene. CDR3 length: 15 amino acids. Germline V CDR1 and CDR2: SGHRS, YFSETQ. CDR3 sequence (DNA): TGCGCCAGCAGCCATAGCGGGGGTCCCTACAATGAGCAGTTCTTC. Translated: CASSHSGGPYNEQFF.

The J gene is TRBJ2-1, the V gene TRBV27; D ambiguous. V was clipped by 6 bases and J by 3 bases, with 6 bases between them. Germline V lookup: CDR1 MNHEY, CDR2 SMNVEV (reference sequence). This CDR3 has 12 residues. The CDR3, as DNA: TGTGCCAGCAGCTCAGACTACAATGAGCAGTTCTTC. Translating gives CASSSDYNEQFF.

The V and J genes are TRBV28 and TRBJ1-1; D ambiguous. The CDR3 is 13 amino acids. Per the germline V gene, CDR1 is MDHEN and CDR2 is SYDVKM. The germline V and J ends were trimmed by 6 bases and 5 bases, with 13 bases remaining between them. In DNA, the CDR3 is TGTGCCAGCAGCCCCGGCACGGTGACTGAAGCTTTCTTT. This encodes CASSPGTVTEAFF.